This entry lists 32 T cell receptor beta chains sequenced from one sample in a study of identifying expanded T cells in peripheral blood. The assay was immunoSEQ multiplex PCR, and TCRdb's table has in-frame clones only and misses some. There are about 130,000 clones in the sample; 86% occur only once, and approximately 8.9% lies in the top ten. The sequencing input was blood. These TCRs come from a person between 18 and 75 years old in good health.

The DNA for the CDR3 is TGTGCCAGCAGTCCCCAGGGGGAACCCAGCTCCTACGAGCAGTACTTC. Its translation is CASSPQGEPSSYEQYF. This chain uses TRBV28 with TRBJ2-7; 7 bases agree with TRBD1. The CDR3 sequence is 16 residues long. J was trimmed by 0 bases and V by 5 bases; bases with no gene match: 10. Germline loops: CDR1 MDHEN, CDR2 SYDVKM. Full variable domain (rest looked up from reference TRBV28 and TRBJ2-7): DVKVTQSSRYLVKRTGEKVFLECVQDMDHENMFWYRQDPGLGLRLIYFSYDVKMKEKGDIPEGYSVSREKKERFSLILESASTNQTSMYLCASSPQGEPSSYEQYFGPGTRLTVT.

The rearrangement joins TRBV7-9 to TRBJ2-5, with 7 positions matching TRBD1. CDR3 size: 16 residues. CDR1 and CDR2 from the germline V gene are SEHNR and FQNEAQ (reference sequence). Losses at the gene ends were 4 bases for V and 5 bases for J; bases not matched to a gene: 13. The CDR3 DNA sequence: TGTGCCAGCAGCTCACCTGCGGCAGGGGGATGGGAGACCCAGTACTTC. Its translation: CASSSPAAGGWETQYF.

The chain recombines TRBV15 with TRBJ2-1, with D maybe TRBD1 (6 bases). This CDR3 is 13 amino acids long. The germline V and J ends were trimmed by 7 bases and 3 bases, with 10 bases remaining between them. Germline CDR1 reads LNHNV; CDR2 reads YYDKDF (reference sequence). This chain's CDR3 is CATNGRGYNEQFF. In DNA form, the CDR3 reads TGTGCCACCAATGGCAGGGGCTACAATGAGCAGTTCTTC.

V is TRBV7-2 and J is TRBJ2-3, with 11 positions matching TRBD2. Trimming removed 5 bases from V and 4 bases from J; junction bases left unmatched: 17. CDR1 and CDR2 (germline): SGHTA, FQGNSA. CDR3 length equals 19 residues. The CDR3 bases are TGTGCCAGCAGCAACCCGGCCGGACTAGCGGGCTACAAAGCAGATACGCAGTATTTT. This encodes CASSNPAGLAGYKADTQYF.

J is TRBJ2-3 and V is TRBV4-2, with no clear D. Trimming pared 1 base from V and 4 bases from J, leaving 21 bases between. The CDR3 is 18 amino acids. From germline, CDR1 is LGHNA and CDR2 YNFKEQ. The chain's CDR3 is CASSQGPATGRQADTQYF. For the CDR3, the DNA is TGTGCCAGCAGCCAAGGACCCGCGACCGGCAGGCAGGCAGATACGCAGTATTTT.

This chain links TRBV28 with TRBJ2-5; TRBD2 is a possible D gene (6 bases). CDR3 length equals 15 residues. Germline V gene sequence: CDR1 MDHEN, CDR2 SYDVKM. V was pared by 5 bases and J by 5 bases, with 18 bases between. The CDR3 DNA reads TGTGCCAGCAGTCTACCGGACGGGGACTTGGAGACCCAGTACTTC. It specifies CASSLPDGDLETQYF.

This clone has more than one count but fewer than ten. The CDR3 DNA sequence: TGTGCCAGAAGCTTGGGGGACGAGCAGTACTTC. This gives the protein CARSLGDEQYF. The chain carries TRBV5-3 and TRBJ2-7; D ambiguous. TRBV5-3 is annotated as an ORF whose role is uncertain. The CDR3 contains 11 residues. V dropped 0 bases and J dropped 5 bases, with 3 bases sitting between them.

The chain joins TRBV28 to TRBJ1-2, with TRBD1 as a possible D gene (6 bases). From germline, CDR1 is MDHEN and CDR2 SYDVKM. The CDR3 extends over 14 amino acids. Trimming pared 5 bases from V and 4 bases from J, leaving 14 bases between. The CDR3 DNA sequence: TGTGCCAGCAGTCCCCACAGGGTTATCTATGGCTACACCTTC. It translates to CASSPHRVIYGYTF.

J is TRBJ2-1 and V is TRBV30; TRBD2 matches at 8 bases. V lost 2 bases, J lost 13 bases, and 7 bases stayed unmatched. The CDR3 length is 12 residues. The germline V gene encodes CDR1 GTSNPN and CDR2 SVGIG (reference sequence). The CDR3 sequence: CAWSIIGGGQFF. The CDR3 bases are TGTGCCTGGAGTATCATCGGGGGGGGTCAGTTCTTC.

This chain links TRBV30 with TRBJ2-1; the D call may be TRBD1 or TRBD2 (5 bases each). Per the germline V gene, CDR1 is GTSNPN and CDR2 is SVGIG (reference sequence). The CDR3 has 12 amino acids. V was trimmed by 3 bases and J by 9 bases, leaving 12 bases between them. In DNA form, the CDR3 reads TGTGCCTGGAGCGCCAAGGGACGTGAGCAGTTCTTC. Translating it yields CAWSAKGREQFF.

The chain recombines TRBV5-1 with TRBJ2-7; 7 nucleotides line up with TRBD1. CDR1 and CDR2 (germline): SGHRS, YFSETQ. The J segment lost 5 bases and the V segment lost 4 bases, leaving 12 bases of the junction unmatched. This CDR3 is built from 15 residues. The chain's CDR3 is CASSRDSATSNEQYF. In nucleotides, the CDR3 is TGCGCCAGCAGCCGGGACAGTGCCACCTCAAACGAGCAGTACTTC.

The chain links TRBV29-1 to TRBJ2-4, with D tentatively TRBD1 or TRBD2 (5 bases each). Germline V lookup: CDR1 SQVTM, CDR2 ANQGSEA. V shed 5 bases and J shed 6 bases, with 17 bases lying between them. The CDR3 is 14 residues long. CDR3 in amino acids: CSVQRSTGPNIQYF. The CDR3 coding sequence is TGCAGCGTTCAGCGGTCTACGGGGCCAAACATTCAGTACTTC.

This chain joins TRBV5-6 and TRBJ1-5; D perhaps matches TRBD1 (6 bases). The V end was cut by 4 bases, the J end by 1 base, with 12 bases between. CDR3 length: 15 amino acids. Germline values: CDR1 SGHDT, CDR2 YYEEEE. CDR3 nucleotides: TGTGCCAGCAGCACCGGACAGTTAAGCAATCAGCCCCAGCATTTT. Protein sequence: CASSTGQLSNQPQHF.

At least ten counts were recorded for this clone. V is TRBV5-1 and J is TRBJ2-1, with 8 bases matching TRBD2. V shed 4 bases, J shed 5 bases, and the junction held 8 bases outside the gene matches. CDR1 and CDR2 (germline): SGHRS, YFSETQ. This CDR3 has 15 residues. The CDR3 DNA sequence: TGCGCCAGCAGCATGAGCGGGAGTTTTAACAATGAGCAGTTCTTC. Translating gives CASSMSGSFNNEQFF.

The CDR3 reads CASSLYGAGGNTIYF. The CDR3 DNA reads TGCGCCAGCAGCTTGTATGGGGCAGGGGGAAACACCATATATTTT. The chain couples TRBV5-1 to TRBJ1-3; TRBD1 is a possible D gene (5 bases). Trimming took off 1 base at V and 4 bases at J, with 12 bases between the two ends. Germline lookup yields CDR1 SGHRS and CDR2 YFSETQ. There are 15 residues in the CDR3.

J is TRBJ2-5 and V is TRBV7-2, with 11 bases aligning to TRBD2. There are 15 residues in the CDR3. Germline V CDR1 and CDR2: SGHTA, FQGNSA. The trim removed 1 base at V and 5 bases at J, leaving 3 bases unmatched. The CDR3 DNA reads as TGTGCCAGCAGCTTAGTTAGCGGGGGGGCGGAGACCCAGTACTTC. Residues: CASSLVSGGAETQYF.

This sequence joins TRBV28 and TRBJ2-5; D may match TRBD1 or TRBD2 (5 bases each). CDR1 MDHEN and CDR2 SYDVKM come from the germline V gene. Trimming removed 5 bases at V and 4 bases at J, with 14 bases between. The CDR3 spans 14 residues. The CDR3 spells CASSPGTNGETQYF. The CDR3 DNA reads TGTGCCAGCAGTCCAGGGACCAATGGAGAGACCCAGTACTTC.

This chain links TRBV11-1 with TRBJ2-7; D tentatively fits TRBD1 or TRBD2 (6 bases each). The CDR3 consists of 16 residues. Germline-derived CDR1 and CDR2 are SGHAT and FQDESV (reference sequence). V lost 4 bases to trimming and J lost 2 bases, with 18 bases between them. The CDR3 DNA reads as TGTGCCAGCAGCTCCCACCTCGGAGGGGACACCTACGAGCAGTACTTC. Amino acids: CASSSHLGGDTYEQYF.

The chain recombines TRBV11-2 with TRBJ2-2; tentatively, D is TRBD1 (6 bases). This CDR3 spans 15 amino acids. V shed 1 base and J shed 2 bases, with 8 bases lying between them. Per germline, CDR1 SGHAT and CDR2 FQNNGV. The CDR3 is CASSLVDRNTGELFF. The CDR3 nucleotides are TGTGCCAGCAGCTTAGTGGACAGAAACACCGGGGAGCTGTTTTTT.

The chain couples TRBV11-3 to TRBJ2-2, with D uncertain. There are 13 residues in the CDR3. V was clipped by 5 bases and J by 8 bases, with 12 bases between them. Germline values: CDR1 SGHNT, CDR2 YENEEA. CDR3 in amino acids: CASSPGPEGELFF. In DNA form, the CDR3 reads TGTGCCAGCAGCCCCGGGCCCGAGGGGGAGCTGTTTTTT.

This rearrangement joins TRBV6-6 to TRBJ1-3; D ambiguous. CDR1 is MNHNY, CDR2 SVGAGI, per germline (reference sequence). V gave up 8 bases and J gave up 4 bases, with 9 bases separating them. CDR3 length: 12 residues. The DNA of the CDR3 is TGTGCCAGCGAAGGATCCGGAAACACCATATATTTT. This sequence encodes CASEGSGNTIYF.

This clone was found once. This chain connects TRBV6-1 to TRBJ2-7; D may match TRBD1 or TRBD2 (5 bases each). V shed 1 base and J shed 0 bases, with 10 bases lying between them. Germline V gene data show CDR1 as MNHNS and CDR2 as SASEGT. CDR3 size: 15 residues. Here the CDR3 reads CASSEGWGSSYEQYF. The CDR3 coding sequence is TGTGCCAGCAGTGAAGGTTGGGGGAGCTCCTACGAGCAGTACTTC.

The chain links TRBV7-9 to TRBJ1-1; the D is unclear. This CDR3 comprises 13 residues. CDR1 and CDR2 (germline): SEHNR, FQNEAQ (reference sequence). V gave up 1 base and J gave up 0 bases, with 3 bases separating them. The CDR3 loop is CASSLGMNTEAFF. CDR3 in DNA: TGTGCCAGCAGCTTAGGGATGAACACTGAAGCTTTCTTT.

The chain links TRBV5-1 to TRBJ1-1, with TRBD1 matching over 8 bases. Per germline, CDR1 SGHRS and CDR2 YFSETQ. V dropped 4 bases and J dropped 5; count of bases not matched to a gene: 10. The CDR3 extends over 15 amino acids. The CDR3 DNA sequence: TGCGCCAGCAGCGAGGCAACAGGGGGAGGGACTGAAGCTTTCTTT. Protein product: CASSEATGGGTEAFF.

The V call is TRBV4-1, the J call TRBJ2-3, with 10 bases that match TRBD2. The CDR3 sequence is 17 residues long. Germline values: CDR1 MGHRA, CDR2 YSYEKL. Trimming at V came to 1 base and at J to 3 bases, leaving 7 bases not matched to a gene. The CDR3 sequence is CASSQGTGTSVTDTQYF. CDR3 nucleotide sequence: TGCGCCAGCAGCCAAGGAACAGGGACTAGCGTAACAGATACGCAGTATTTT.

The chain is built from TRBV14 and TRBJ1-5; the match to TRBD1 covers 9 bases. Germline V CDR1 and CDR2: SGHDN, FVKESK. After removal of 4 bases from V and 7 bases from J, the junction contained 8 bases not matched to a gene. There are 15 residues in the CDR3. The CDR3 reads CASSRTTGGNQPQHF. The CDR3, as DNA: TGTGCCAGCAGCCGAACGACAGGGGGGAACCAGCCCCAGCATTTT.

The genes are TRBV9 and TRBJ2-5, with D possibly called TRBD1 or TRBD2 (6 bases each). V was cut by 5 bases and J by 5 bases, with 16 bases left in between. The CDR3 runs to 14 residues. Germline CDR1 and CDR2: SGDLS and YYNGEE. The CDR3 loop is CASSGGGRGETQYF. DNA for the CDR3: TGTGCCAGCAGTGGAGGGGGGAGAGGGGAGACCCAGTACTTC.

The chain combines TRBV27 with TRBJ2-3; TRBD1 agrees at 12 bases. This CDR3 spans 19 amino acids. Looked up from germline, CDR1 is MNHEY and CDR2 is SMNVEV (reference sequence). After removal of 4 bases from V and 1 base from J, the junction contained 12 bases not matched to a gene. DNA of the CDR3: TGTGCCAGCAGTTCTACCGGGACAGGGGGCCTTGGGGGCACAGATACGCAGTATTTT. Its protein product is CASSSTGTGGLGGTDTQYF.

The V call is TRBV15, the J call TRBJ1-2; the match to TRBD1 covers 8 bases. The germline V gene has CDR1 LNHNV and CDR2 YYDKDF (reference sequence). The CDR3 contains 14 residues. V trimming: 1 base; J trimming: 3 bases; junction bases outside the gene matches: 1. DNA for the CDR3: TGTGCCACCAGCAGAGTACAGGGGGACTATGGCTACACCTTC. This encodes CATSRVQGDYGYTF.

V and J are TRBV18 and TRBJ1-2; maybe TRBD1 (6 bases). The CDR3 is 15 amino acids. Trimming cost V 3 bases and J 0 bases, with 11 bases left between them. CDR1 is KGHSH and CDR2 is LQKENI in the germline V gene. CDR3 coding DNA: TGTGCCAGCTCACCTCGGGACAACGCTAACTATGGCTACACCTTC. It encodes CASSPRDNANYGYTF.

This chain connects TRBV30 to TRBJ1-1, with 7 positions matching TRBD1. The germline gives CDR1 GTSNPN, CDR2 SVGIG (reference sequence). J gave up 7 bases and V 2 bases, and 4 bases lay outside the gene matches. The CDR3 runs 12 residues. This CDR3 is CAWSPGQVEAFF. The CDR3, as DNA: TGTGCCTGGAGTCCTGGACAGGTTGAAGCTTTCTTT.

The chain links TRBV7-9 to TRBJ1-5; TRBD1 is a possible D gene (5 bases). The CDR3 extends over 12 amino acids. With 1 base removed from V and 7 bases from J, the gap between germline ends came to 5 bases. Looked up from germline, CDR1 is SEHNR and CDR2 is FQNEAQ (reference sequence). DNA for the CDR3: TGTGCCAGCAGCTTAGAGGGGCAGCCCCAGCATTTT. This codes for CASSLEGQPQHF. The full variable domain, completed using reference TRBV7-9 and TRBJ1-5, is DTGVSQNPRHKITKRGQNVTFRCDPISEHNRLYWYRQTLGQGPEFLTYFQNEAQLEKSRLLSDRFSAERPKGSFSTLEIQRTEQGDSAMYLCASSLEGQPQHFGDGTRLSIL.